A single sample gave rise to the 3 T cell receptor beta chains below, sequenced in a study of T cell responses to AZD1222 COVID-19 vaccine. Generated by immunoSEQ multiplex PCR, the TCRdb table keeps only in-frame clones and is missing some. The data contain roughly 200,000 clones, just under 95% of them singletons. Sequencing used peripheral blood, obtained 28 days after the second dose of the MenACWY control vaccine. Receptor source: an adult who received the MenACWY meningococcal vaccine as a control.

This chain uses TRBV5-5 with TRBJ2-2; no definite D call. From germline, CDR1 is SGHKS and CDR2 YYEKEE (reference sequence). The CDR3 loop spans 17 amino acids. Trimming removed 0 bases at V and 0 bases at J, with 12 bases between. The CDR3 spells CASSLGVPGANTGELFF. Here the CDR3 DNA reads TGTGCCAGCAGCTTGGGTGTGCCTGGGGCGAACACCGGGGAGCTGTTTTTT.

The genes are TRBV7-2 and TRBJ1-2, with D possibly TRBD1 on 6 matching bases. The V gene's germline CDR1 is SGHTA and CDR2 FQGNSA. This CDR3 spans 16 amino acids. The V and J ends lost 0 bases and 3 bases respectively, with 14 bases between them. The CDR3 DNA is TGTGCCAGCAGCTTAGCGGCAGGGGTAATGGACTATGGCTACACCTTC. Protein sequence: CASSLAAGVMDYGYTF. The complete variable domain, with remaining parts taken from reference TRBV7-2 and TRBJ1-2, reads GAGVSQSPSNKVTEKGKDVELRCDPISGHTALYWYRQSLGQGLEFLIYFQGNSAPDKSGLPSDRFSAERTGGSVSTLTIQRTQQEDSAVYLCASSLAAGVMDYGYTFGSGTRLTVV.

The chain combines TRBV4-1 with TRBJ2-7; tentatively, D is TRBD1 (6 bases). In germline, CDR1 is MGHRA, CDR2 YSYEKL. The CDR3 spans 17 residues. V was trimmed by 2 bases and J by 0 bases, leaving 17 bases between them. CDR3 DNA sequence: TGCGCCAGCAGCCAAACCGTGACAGGCTCCAGCTCCTACGAGCAGTACTTC. It specifies CASSQTVTGSSSYEQYF.